This TCR beta chain emerged from a study of CD8 T cells in ankylosing spondylitis. Quantitative molecular-barcoded 5'-RACE generated the TCR beta libraries. From the 5' RACE reads, TCRdb called clonotypes with MiXCR, one entry per CDR3 protein. The data show 500,000 to 650,000 distinct CDR3 sequences, less than 6% seen once. The germline CDR1 and CDR2 sequences are SGHVS and FNYEAQ. Unmatched junction bases numbered 7, after V lost 8 bases and J lost 5 bases. The CDR3 spans 15 residues. Overall study findings and caveats: It was reported that disease-linked clones were significantly enriched in matched ankylosing spondylitis synovial fluid. Disease-linked clones were found to be CD8+ and relatively rare in peripheral blood. Ankylosing spondylitis blood appeared to carry a characteristic TCR beta motif of under ten highly homologous variants. Earlier studies detected some motif variants in reactive arthritis synovial fluid and blood.

A word on this clonotype: What it binds is not known.

The receptor's source is a male donor with ankylosing spondylitis. The gene calls are TRBV7-6 and TRBJ2-1; 12 nucleotides align to TRBD2. The source material was blood, either unsorted or a sorted T cell fraction (not recorded which). DNA of the CDR3: TGTGCCAGCCAGTCTGGACTAGCGGGGCACAATGAGCAGTTCTTC. It yields the protein CASQSGLAGHNEQFF.